This T cell receptor (beta chain) appears in the sequencing data of a study of cytomegalovirus exposure and HLA in healthy donors. Study as a whole: Tens of millions of unique TCRs from HLA-typed donors were held in an early release of data. Overall study findings and caveats: Some segments of the V type, notably TRBV6-2 and TRBV6-3, were excluded as indistinguishable. Among CMV-associated TCR beta chains, most appeared HLA-restricted in a later analysis.

Points on this clone: Antigen: not known.

Trimming cost V 2 bases and J 7 bases, with 15 bases left between them. Per the germline V gene, CDR1 is GTSNPN and CDR2 is SVGIG (reference sequence). The CDR3 consists of 14 residues. PCR used 60 Vbeta primers and 13 Jbeta primers. Per the original data handling: There were around 77 million unique TCR beta chains by a later count, and about 11 million of them were shared. Some clones are missing from TCRdb's copy, which holds only in-frame ones; the method was immunoSEQ multiplex PCR. V and J calls and clone size follow that table, whereas D and trimming were derived from the DNA. The sample holds roughly 130,000 clones, about 80% seen once.

The clonotype comes from a man in his forties in good health and CMV-seronegative. The chain has TRBV30 and TRBJ1-5; D remains unclear. Material: PBMCs. CDR3 loop: CAWSRAPGGQPQHF. The CDR3 DNA is TGTGCCTGGAGTCGGGCTCCGGGCGGGCAGCCCCAGCATTTT.